Shown below are 21 T cell receptor beta chains from a single sample sequenced in a study of T cells in Graves' hyperthyroidism and ophthalmopathy. Regions amplified from RNA transcripts were the TCR beta CDR3 regions. RT-PCR in the first round (using the HTBI primer set) targeted the TCR CDR3. TCRdb analysed the multiplex PCR reads with MiXCR anew, one entry per CDR3 protein. The sample lists about 400,000 distinct CDR3 sequences; roughly 13% were seen once. Sequenced sample: blood. The receptors derive from a woman between 18 and 29 years old with Graves' hyperthyroidism.

This clonotype was recorded many times. V usage is TRBV28 and J usage is TRBJ2-7, with D perhaps matching TRBD1 (7 bases). The CDR3 extends over 14 amino acids. With 2 bases removed from V and 6 bases from J, the gap between germline ends came to 14 bases. CDR1 and CDR2 (germline): MDHEN, SYDVKM. Here the CDR3 DNA reads TGTGCCAGCAGTTTACCGACAGGGAGGCTCGAGCAGTACTTC. Translation: CASSLPTGRLEQYF.

This clonotype occurred many times. The CDR3 reads CASSYGDSGSGNTIYF. Here the CDR3 DNA reads TGTGCCAGCAGTTACGGGGACAGCGGCTCTGGAAACACCATATATTTT. This chain uses TRBV6-5 with TRBJ1-3; 7 positions match TRBD1. Germline CDR1 reads MNHEY; CDR2 reads SVGAGI. There are 16 residues in the CDR3. With 2 bases clipped from V and 0 bases from J, the junction kept 4 bases outside the gene matches.

The chain couples TRBV30 to TRBJ1-2, with D hard to call. V lost 4 bases to trimming and J lost 4 bases, with 16 bases between them. This CDR3 comprises 14 residues. Germline lookup yields CDR1 GTSNPN and CDR2 SVGIG (reference sequence). The CDR3 bases are TGTGCCTGGAAGAGTCAGGATCTGGGCTATGGCTACACCTTC. This encodes CAWKSQDLGYGYTF.

This rearrangement joins TRBV5-5 to TRBJ2-3; D is uncertain. The length of the CDR3 is 16 residues. Germline-derived CDR1 and CDR2 are SGHKS and YYEKEE (reference sequence). Trimming left V 0 bases short and J 0 bases short, with 11 bases between. CDR3 nucleotide sequence: TGTGCCAGCAGCTTGGGTAGGTCAGACAGCACAGATACGCAGTATTTT. It codes for CASSLGRSDSTDTQYF.

This clonotype was seen repeatedly, ten times or more. V is TRBV11-2 and J is TRBJ1-5; tentatively, D is TRBD1 (5 bases). The CDR3 loop spans 17 amino acids. Germline lookup yields CDR1 SGHAT and CDR2 FQNNGV. The V end was cut by 1 base, the J end by 0 bases, with 13 bases between. CDR3 loop: CASSLGPGRYSNQPQHF. The CDR3 DNA sequence: TGTGCCAGCAGCTTAGGTCCAGGGCGATATAGCAATCAGCCCCAGCATTTT.

This clonotype was seen many times. This chain connects TRBV12-3 or TRBV12-4 to TRBJ2-3, with D perhaps matching TRBD1 (5 bases). The length of the CDR3 is 18 residues. The germline V and J ends were trimmed by 6 bases and 0 bases, with 22 bases remaining between them. The DNA of the CDR3 is TGTGCCAGCAGGTCACGCAGGTTAATCAAGGGGAGCACAGATACGCAGTATTTT. This encodes CASRSRRLIKGSTDTQYF.

This chain links TRBV24-1 with TRBJ1-1, with 7 bases identical to TRBD1. This CDR3 spans 15 amino acids. Losses at the gene ends were 2 bases for V and 7 bases for J; bases not matched to a gene: 9. Germline-derived CDR1 and CDR2 are KGHDR and SFDVKD. This CDR3 is CATSDSGGGISEAFF. In nucleotides, the CDR3 is TGTGCCACCAGTGATTCAGGGGGGGGGATAAGTGAAGCTTTCTTT.

This clonotype has a count of ten or more. V usage is TRBV29-1 and J usage is TRBJ2-2, with D unresolved. Trimming left V 4 bases short and J 0 bases short, with 15 bases between. From germline, CDR1 is SQVTM and CDR2 ANQGSEA. The CDR3 consists of 16 residues. This CDR3 is CSVGGWRHANTGELFF. CDR3 DNA: TGCAGCGTTGGAGGATGGAGACACGCGAACACCGGGGAGCTGTTTTTT.

This clonotype was found many times. V is TRBV7-3 and J is TRBJ2-3, with 10 bases identical to TRBD1. After removal of 5 bases from V and 4 bases from J, the junction contained 9 bases not matched to a gene. The CDR3 totals 16 residues. Germline V gene data show CDR1 as SGHTA and CDR2 as FQGTGA. The CDR3 coding sequence is TGTGCCAGCAGCCCCTCCGACAGGGGGCAGGCAGATACGCAGTATTTT. Protein sequence: CASSPSDRGQADTQYF.

This clonotype occurred a few times. V is TRBV5-6 and J is TRBJ1-4, with TRBD1 matching over 8 bases. This CDR3 has 15 amino acids. CDR1 and CDR2 from the germline V gene are SGHDT and YYEEEE. V trimming: 4 bases; J trimming: 6 bases; junction bases outside the gene matches: 8. The CDR3 region is CASSTLQGADEKLFF. Here the CDR3 DNA reads TGTGCCAGCAGCACGCTCCAGGGGGCAGATGAAAAACTGTTTTTT.

This clonotype was detected many times. This rearrangement joins TRBV9 to TRBJ2-7; 9 positions match TRBD2. Germline CDR1 is SGDLS and CDR2 is YYNGEE. V lost 0 bases to trimming and J lost 6 bases; unmatched junction nucleotides: 7. The CDR3 sequence is 15 residues long. CDR3 bases: TGTGCCAGCAGCGTAGAAATAGCGGGAGTCGGCGAGCAGTACTTC. Translated: CASSVEIAGVGEQYF.

Many counts were recorded for this clonotype. This chain joins TRBV28 and TRBJ1-4; D is unclear. Germline V CDR1 and CDR2: MDHEN, SYDVKM. This CDR3 contains 12 residues. V shed 2 bases and J shed 10 bases, with 8 bases lying between them. For the CDR3, the DNA is TGTGCCAGCAGTTTACAAGGGAGAAAACTGTTTTTT. This codes for CASSLQGRKLFF.

In its sample, this clonotype was seen a few times. This sequence joins TRBV7-2 and TRBJ1-1, with a weak D call TRBD1 (5 bases). Trimming shortened V by 1 base and J by 1 base, and 10 bases separated the two germline ends. Germline V gene sequence: CDR1 SGHTA, CDR2 FQGNSA. This CDR3 comprises 15 residues. As DNA, the CDR3 is TGTGCCAGCAGCTTAGACCACACAGGGAACACTGAAGCTTTCTTT. It encodes CASSLDHTGNTEAFF.

This clonotype was seen repeatedly, ten times or more. The rearrangement links TRBV27 to TRBJ1-6; tentatively, D is TRBD1 (5 bases). The ends were cut back, 2 bases at V and 10 bases at J, with 15 bases in the middle. The CDR3 contains 15 residues. CDR1 and CDR2 (germline): MNHEY, SMNVEV (reference sequence). The CDR3 is CASSLGTGSFSPLHF. In DNA form, the CDR3 reads TGTGCCAGCAGTTTAGGGACGGGTTCTTTCTCACCCCTCCACTTT.

There are many counts of this clonotype. This chain links TRBV5-5 with TRBJ1-1; tentatively, D is TRBD1 (5 bases). Trimming took 4 bases from V and 4 from J, leaving 11 bases between them. The germline V gene encodes CDR1 SGHKS and CDR2 YYEKEE (reference sequence). The CDR3 is 13 residues long. CDR3 DNA sequence: TGTGCCAGCAGCCATGCGGGGGTCACTGAAGCTTTCTTT. Translation gives CASSHAGVTEAFF.

This clonotype occurred a few times. This sequence joins TRBV10-2 and TRBJ2-3; either TRBD1 or TRBD2 may supply D (6 bases each). Germline assignment: CDR1 WSHSY and CDR2 SAAADI. The ends were cut back, 9 bases at V and 5 bases at J, with 18 bases in the middle. The CDR3 is made up of 14 amino acids. The CDR3 loop is CASGGPRKQDTQYF. In nucleotides, the CDR3 is TGCGCCAGTGGGGGGCCCCGGAAACAAGATACGCAGTATTTT.

This clonotype was counted ten times or more. The chain carries TRBV13 and TRBJ1-1; D is ambiguous. Per germline, CDR1 PRHDT and CDR2 FYEKMQ (reference sequence). V lost 0 bases, J lost 4 bases, and 9 bases lay in between. The CDR3 loop spans 14 amino acids. The CDR3 here is CASSLGSSGTEAFF. The CDR3 DNA sequence: TGTGCCAGCAGCTTAGGTAGCTCAGGCACTGAAGCTTTCTTT.

This clonotype was counted at least ten times. The chain uses TRBV2 and TRBJ2-7; no firm D call. Between the trimmed V and J ends, which lost 3 bases and 0 bases, there was a span of 15 bases. CDR3 length equals 16 residues. Germline lookup yields CDR1 SNHLY and CDR2 FYNNEI. CDR3 bases: TGTGCCAGCAGTGAGGCCTCGCCCGGAAACTCCTACGAGCAGTACTTC. Its translation: CASSEASPGNSYEQYF.

In this sample, this clonotype turned up many times. This chain joins TRBV27 and TRBJ2-1; maybe TRBD1 (6 bases). The V end lost 4 bases, the J end lost 1 base, and 14 bases lay between the germline ends. From germline, CDR1 is MNHEY and CDR2 SMNVEV (reference sequence). The length of the CDR3 is 16 residues. CDR3 sequence: CASSSIRDTSYNEQFF. The CDR3 region has the DNA TGTGCCAGCAGTTCGATCCGGGACACATCCTACAATGAGCAGTTCTTC.

This clonotype was recorded many times. This chain joins TRBV7-9 and TRBJ2-5; D not certain. CDR3 length: 16 amino acids. Germline assignment: CDR1 SEHNR and CDR2 FQNEAQ (reference sequence). V lost 0 bases, J lost 2 bases, and 13 bases lay in between. The chain's CDR3 is CASSLALGTTQETQYF. In nucleotides, the CDR3 is TGTGCCAGCAGCTTAGCGCTAGGAACTACACAAGAGACCCAGTACTTC.

V and J are TRBV4-2 and TRBJ1-1, with D possibly being TRBD1 (5 bases). V was trimmed by 4 bases and J by 1 base, leaving 16 bases between them. Germline CDR1 LGHNA, CDR2 YNFKEQ. The CDR3 has 16 amino acids. In nucleotides, the CDR3 is TGTGCCAGCAGCCTCCTCGAGGGACGTCCGAACACTGAAGCTTTCTTT. It yields the protein CASSLLEGRPNTEAFF.